The rows below give T cell receptor beta chains drawn from one sample of a study of vaccination and CD4 T cells after COVID-19. The antigens for these receptors are not known. TCRdb re-called the PCR reads with MiXCR, one entry per CDR3 protein. The sample carries approximately 19,000 distinct CDR3 sequences, roughly 52% recorded once. Material for sequencing was CD4+ T cells from blood, cultured in vitro. Every receptor here comes from a human donor who had recovered from COVID-19. Both conserved end residues are part of each CDR3. Each record gives: clone size, D gene, J gene, V gene, CDR3 protein, CDR3 DNA. D genes are given only for firm matches. Some rows mark clone size as missing; the rest say once, few, many or name a class of expanded clone.

.,.,TRBJ1-1,TRBV12-3/TRBV12-4,CASSWGGGRRTEAFF,TGTGCCAGCAGCTGGGGTGGGGGGAGGAGGACTGAAGCTTTCTTT
few,.,TRBJ2-3,TRBV24-1,CATKQGGADTQYF,TGTGCCACCAAGCAGGGGGGGGCAGATACGCAGTATTTT
.,TRBD1,TRBJ1-2,TRBV6-2/TRBV6-3,CASTGTANYGYTF,TGTGCCAGCACCGGGACAGCTAACTATGGCTACACCTTC
once,.,TRBJ1-5,TRBV27,CASSSEGTGYQPQHF,TGTGCCAGCAGTTCCGAGGGGACTGGCTATCAGCCCCAGCATTTT
medium-sized,.,TRBJ2-5,TRBV4-1,CASSQEAERYGTQYF,TGCGCCAGCAGCCAAGAGGCCGAGCGCTACGGGACCCAGTACTTC
.,.,TRBJ2-1,TRBV30,CAWRPCAYEQFF,TGTGCCTGGAGGCCGTGCGCGTATGAGCAGTTCTTC
few,.,TRBJ1-5,TRBV24-1,CATSDFPGPQHF,TGTGCCACCAGTGATTTTCCCGGGCCCCAGCATTTT
once,TRBD2,TRBJ2-2,TRBV10-3,CAISESPGLGGTGELFF,TGTGCCATCAGTGAGTCCCCTGGACTAGGAGGAACCGGGGAGCTGTTTTTT
.,TRBD1,TRBJ1-3,TRBV29-1,CSVSRTGRSGNTIYF,TGCAGCGTCTCGCGGACAGGACGCTCTGGAAACACCATATATTTT
few,TRBD1,TRBJ1-2,TRBV6-1,CASSRQGGYTF,TGTGCCAGCAGTCGACAGGGAGGCTACACCTTC
few,TRBD1,TRBJ1-2,TRBV20-1,CSATTGNGYTF,TGCAGTGCCACGACAGGGAATGGCTACACCTTC
.,TRBD1,TRBJ1-2,TRBV12-3/TRBV12-4,CASSPSGTGRNGYTF,TGTGCCAGCAGTCCCAGCGGGACAGGGAGAAATGGCTACACCTTC
.,.,TRBJ2-5,TRBV2,CASLLQETQYF,TGTGCCAGTCTCCTCCAAGAGACCCAGTACTTC
.,.,TRBJ1-2,TRBV20-1,CSASGGLGYTF,TGCAGTGCTAGCGGCGGGCTAGGCTACACCTTC
.,.,TRBJ2-7,TRBV12-3/TRBV12-4,CASSPPGSPEHEQYF,TGTGCCAGCAGCCCCCCCGGGTCCCCAGAACACGAGCAGTACTTC
medium-sized,.,TRBJ1-2,TRBV7-9,CASSLKKGAGDNYGYTF,TGTGCCAGCAGCTTAAAGAAAGGGGCAGGGGACAATTATGGCTACACCTTC
.,.,TRBJ1-4,TRBV27,CASSPLGGEDEKLFF,TGTGCCAGCAGTCCCCTCGGAGGGGAGGATGAAAAACTGTTTTTT
.,TRBD1,TRBJ2-3,TRBV24-1,CATSDSPGQGNHDTQYF,TGTGCCACCAGTGATTCACCGGGACAGGGTAACCACGATACGCAGTATTTT
.,.,TRBJ2-1,TRBV6-1,CASGRIEQFF,TGTGCCAGCGGGAGAATTGAGCAGTTCTTC
.,.,TRBJ2-7,TRBV10-3,CAISDSPPKVSYEQYF,TGTGCCATCAGTGACTCCCCTCCGAAAGTCTCCTACGAGCAGTACTTC
once,.,TRBJ1-6,TRBV7-8,CASSLGNSKGNYNSPLHF,TGTGCCAGCAGCTTAGGGAATTCTAAGGGAAATTATAATTCACCCCTCCACTTT
.,.,TRBJ1-1,TRBV7-8,CASSGQGAVWTEAFF,TGTGCCAGCAGCGGACAAGGGGCGGTTTGGACTGAAGCTTTCTTT
.,.,TRBJ1-1,TRBV12-3/TRBV12-4,CASSLVPQNTEAFF,TGTGCCAGCAGTTTAGTCCCGCAAAACACTGAAGCTTTCTTT
few,.,TRBJ1-5,TRBV24-1,CATSDDQSGQPQHF,TGTGCCACCAGTGACGACCAATCCGGTCAGCCCCAGCATTTT
few,.,TRBJ1-1,TRBV6-5,CASSYSSGGGGTEAFF,TGTGCCAGCAGTTACTCGAGCGGGGGGGGCGGCACTGAAGCTTTCTTT
few,TRBD1,TRBJ2-2,TRBV28,CASSSMGTGAGGELFF,TGTGCCAGCAGTTCAATGGGGACAGGGGCGGGCGGGGAGCTGTTTTTT
.,TRBD1,TRBJ1-2,TRBV30,CAWKYRPGQANYGYTF,TGTGCCTGGAAATATAGACCGGGACAGGCGAACTATGGCTACACCTTC
.,TRBD2,TRBJ2-1,TRBV27,CASSALSGGSSYNEQFF,TGTGCCAGCAGCGCCTTATCGGGAGGGAGCTCCTACAATGAGCAGTTCTTC
.,.,TRBJ2-7,TRBV20-1,CSAPDLPISYEQYF,TGCAGTGCGCCCGACCTTCCTATCTCCTACGAGCAGTACTTC
few,.,TRBJ1-5,TRBV20-1,CSARGGGGDSNQPQHF,TGCAGTGCTAGAGGGGGTGGGGGTGATAGCAATCAGCCCCAGCATTTT
.,TRBD1,TRBJ1-3,TRBV20-1,CSARGSGQGRRNTIYF,TGCAGTGCTAGAGGTTCGGGACAGGGTCGAAGAAACACCATATATTTT
.,.,TRBJ1-5,TRBV6-1,CASSDRDQQQPQHF,TGTGCCAGCAGTGACAGGGATCAACAACAGCCCCAGCATTTT
few,TRBD1,TRBJ1-1,TRBV6-2/TRBV6-3,CASSSATGGVRAFF,TGTGCCAGCAGTTCAGCGACAGGGGGGGTAAGAGCTTTCTTT
once,.,TRBJ1-2,TRBV6-1,CASRPAPGADYGYTF,TGTGCCAGCAGGCCAGCACCGGGGGCGGACTATGGCTACACCTTC
.,.,TRBJ2-4,TRBV2,CASSERENIQYF,TGTGCCAGCAGTGAGAGGGAAAACATTCAGTACTTC
.,.,TRBJ1-1,TRBV12-3/TRBV12-4,CASRQTGAGNTEAFF,TGTGCCAGCAGACAGACAGGCGCCGGAAACACTGAAGCTTTCTTT
.,.,TRBJ1-1,TRBV20-1,CSARGPNTEAFF,TGCAGTGCTAGAGGGCCGAACACTGAAGCTTTCTTT
.,.,TRBJ1-1,TRBV7-2,CASSRSENTEAFF,TGTGCCAGCAGCCGTAGCGAAAACACTGAAGCTTTCTTT
.,.,TRBJ1-2,TRBV19,CASSRTDTYGYTF,TGTGCCAGTAGTCGGACGGACACCTATGGCTACACCTTC
few,.,TRBJ2-3,TRBV7-2,CASSSTDTQYF,TGTGCCAGCAGCTCCACAGATACGCAGTATTTT
few,TRBD1,TRBJ1-2,TRBV6-2/TRBV6-3,CASSYAGTGAYHGYTF,TGTGCCAGCAGTTACGCCGGGACAGGGGCATACCATGGCTACACCTTC
.,.,TRBJ2-5,TRBV5-1,CASSFKETQYF,TGCGCCAGCAGCTTTAAAGAGACCCAGTACTTC
large,.,TRBJ1-2,TRBV10-3,CAIGQPVGYGYTF,TGTGCCATCGGACAGCCCGTCGGCTATGGCTACACCTTC
.,.,TRBJ1-2,TRBV6-1,CASGGRGGDYGYTF,TGTGCCAGCGGGGGGCGTGGAGGGGACTATGGCTACACCTTC
.,TRBD2,TRBJ2-1,TRBV19,CASTPYRSGRATSSEQFF,TGTGCCAGTACCCCTTATCGTAGCGGGAGGGCTACAAGTAGTGAGCAGTTCTTC
.,TRBD2,TRBJ2-2,TRBV11-3,CASSFEYGRVNTGELFF,TGTGCCAGCAGCTTTGAATACGGGAGGGTGAACACCGGGGAGCTGTTTTTT
.,.,TRBJ2-5,TRBV19,CASSGWGRGETQYF,TGTGCCAGTAGTGGTTGGGGGCGAGGAGAGACCCAGTACTTC
.,TRBD1,TRBJ2-7,TRBV6-1,CASSEAIGQAYEQYF,TGTGCCAGCAGTGAAGCGATCGGACAGGCATACGAGCAGTACTTC
.,.,TRBJ2-1,TRBV6-1,CASTLNNEQFF,TGTGCCAGCACCCTTAACAATGAGCAGTTCTTC
.,.,TRBJ2-7,TRBV3-1,CASSQSLGSSYEQYF,TGTGCCAGCAGCCAGAGCCTCGGGAGCTCCTACGAGCAGTACTTC
.,.,TRBJ2-3,TRBV12-3/TRBV12-4,CASSPARWGGTDTQYF,TGTGCCAGCAGTCCGGCGAGGTGGGGAGGCACAGATACGCAGTATTTT